The 4 T cell receptor beta chains reported below all come from one sample, sequenced in a study of blood T cell repertoires in COVID-19 (dated by TCRdb to the early 2020s). The protocol used for the library was the immunoSEQ multiplex PCR assay. TCRdb's version of the immuneACCESS table is confined to in-frame rearrangements and falls short of the full clone set. An unresolved V gene accounts for under half of the shortfall where checked; the remainder is of unknown origin. The sample table records approximately 120,000 clones; approximately 81% of these occur just once. The top ten constitute about 6.3% of the sample. Sequencing was carried out using peripheral blood. These receptor sequences come from a man older than 75 with COVID-19, enrolled during active disease.

The CDR3 DNA is TGTGCCAGCAGCTCAAACAGGGGATGGTACAATGAGCAGTTCTTC. It specifies CASSSNRGWYNEQFF. This chain connects TRBV5-4 to TRBJ2-1; 7 bases are a match to TRBD1. V trimming: 3 bases; J trimming: 4 bases; junction bases outside the gene matches: 7. This CDR3 contains 15 residues. Germline V gives CDR1 SGHNT, CDR2 YYREEE (reference sequence). The full variable domain, rest sourced from reference TRBV5-4 and TRBJ2-1, is ETGVTQSPTHLIKTRGQQVTLRCSSQSGHNTVSWYQQALGQGPQFIFQYYREEENGRGNFPPRFSGLQFPNYSSELNVNALELDDSALYLCASSSNRGWYNEQFFGPGTRLTVL.

This clone was detected a few times. The junction and the germline gene differ at one end; a read error may be behind it. The chain links TRBV7-7 to TRBJ2-2, with 9 bases that match TRBD2. CDR1 and CDR2 from the germline V gene are SSHAT and FNYEAQ (reference sequence). CDR3 size: 15 residues. The CDR3 loop reads CASSATSGNTGELFF. The CDR3 nucleotides read TGTGCTAGCAGCGCGACTAGCGGGAACACCGGGGAGCTGTTTTTT.

J is TRBJ2-2 and V is TRBV11-3, with 10 positions matching TRBD2. The germline V gene has CDR1 SGHNT and CDR2 YENEEA. The CDR3 is 15 amino acids. The trim removed 8 bases at V and 5 bases at J, leaving 8 bases unmatched. The CDR3 nucleotides are TGTGCCAGCTCGTACGGGACTAGCGATACCGGGGAGCTGTTTTTT. Translated, it gives CASSYGTSDTGELFF.

This clone was seen repeatedly, ten times or more. CDR3 in DNA: TGTGCCAGCAGCGCAGGATACTATGGCTACACCTTC. It encodes CASSAGYYGYTF. The chain employs TRBV9 and TRBJ1-2; D gene uncertain. Trimming left V 3 bases short and J 3 bases short, with 6 bases between. This CDR3 spans 12 amino acids. The germline V gene encodes CDR1 SGDLS and CDR2 YYNGEE.